Described below is a single TCR beta chain sequence and its context. This entry is derived from a study of shared clonotypes between healthy human individuals. At a deep level, the assay was run. Method: immunoSEQ multiplex PCR; TCRdb's copy keeps in-frame clones and lacks some. The sample records some 200,000 clones, approximately 92% being singletons. This CDR3 spans 15 amino acids. V dropped 8 bases and J dropped 4 bases, with 20 bases sitting between them. Germline V gene sequence: CDR1 MGHDK, CDR2 SYGVNS. Division of CD4+ cells produced a CD45RA+ naive subset and a CD45RA-negative memory subset. The J gene is TRBJ1-1, the V gene TRBV25-1; tentative D call: TRBD1 (6 bases). The clonotype comes from a woman aged 25 to 39 in good health. Sequencing was done on a sample of naive CD4+ T cells sorted from blood. Stated subset: CD45RA+ positively selected. The CDR3 nucleotides read TGTGCCAGCTCCCGGGGGCTCGAGGTTGGCACTGAAGCTTTCTTT. This gives the protein CASSRGLEVGTEAFF.